These 12 T cell receptor beta chains were all obtained from the same sample, sequenced in a study of identical twins. TCRdb re-called the 5' RACE reads through MiXCR, storing one row per CDR3 protein. The sample carries 700,000 to 950,000 distinct CDR3 sequences, approximately 13% recorded once. These same records also appear under a second study, on yellow fever vaccine responses in identical twins.

The sample taken for sequencing was PBMCs. The receptors were gathered from a woman under 30 in good health.

This chain joins TRBV29-1 and TRBJ2-3, with 12 bases that match TRBD2. The J segment lost 3 bases and the V segment lost 4 bases, leaving 5 bases of the junction unmatched. Germline V gene sequence: CDR1 SQVTM, CDR2 ANQGSEA. CDR3 length equals 15 residues. The CDR3 is CSVVLAGGRTDTQYF. The CDR3 DNA is TGCAGCGTTGTCCTAGCGGGAGGGCGAACAGATACGCAGTATTTT.

This clonotype was seen more than once but under ten times. The chain recombines TRBV27 with TRBJ2-3; 9 positions agree with TRBD1. CDR1 and CDR2 (germline): MNHEY, SMNVEV (reference sequence). V lost 5 bases and J lost 1; bases outside the gene matches: 4. There are 15 residues in the CDR3. Written as DNA, the CDR3 is TGTGCCAGCAGTGACAGGGGGGGAGGCACAGATACGCAGTATTTT. It encodes CASSDRGGGTDTQYF.

The V call is TRBV5-6, the J call TRBJ1-3; no definite D call. V lost 3 bases and J lost 12, with 22 bases in between. The germline V gene encodes CDR1 SGHDT and CDR2 YYEEEE. CDR3 length: 15 amino acids. The CDR3 loop is CASSYSPGPGYGIYF. The CDR3 DNA reads TGTGCCAGCAGCTACTCTCCGGGCCCCGGGTACGGCATATATTTT.

This clonotype was found a few times. The rearrangement links TRBV9 to TRBJ2-3, with no clear D. This CDR3 comprises 14 residues. The germline CDR1 and CDR2 sequences are SGDLS and YYNGEE. V was shortened by 3 bases and J by 0 bases, with 8 bases between the two germline ends. CDR3 amino acids: CASSELSSTDTQYF. The CDR3 DNA follows: TGTGCCAGCAGCGAACTGTCAAGCACAGATACGCAGTATTTT.

This clonotype appeared many times. The V gene is TRBV29-1, the J gene TRBJ2-2; D uncertain. The V end lost 1 base, the J end lost 0 bases, and 9 bases lay between the germline ends. Germline V lookup: CDR1 SQVTM, CDR2 ANQGSEA. This CDR3 is 15 amino acids long. CDR3 DNA sequence: TGCAGCGTTGAAGTCACAGCCACGAACACCGGGGAGCTGTTTTTT. Translating it yields CSVEVTATNTGELFF.

In its sample, this clonotype was seen many times. CDR3 sequence: CASSIRGRDYPYEQYV. The CDR3 DNA follows: TGTGCCAGCAGCATCAGAGGAAGGGATTATCCCTACGAGCAGTACGTC. The genes are TRBV28 and TRBJ2-7, with no clear D. The V end lost 6 bases, the J end lost 2 bases, and 20 bases lay between the germline ends. The germline CDR1 and CDR2 sequences are MDHEN and SYDVKM. CDR3 length: 16 amino acids.

The rearrangement joins TRBV6-1 to TRBJ1-2; D is uncertain. This CDR3 comprises 12 residues. V lost 1 base and J 7 bases, leaving 7 bases between the germline ends. CDR1 is MNHNS, CDR2 SASEGT, per germline. The CDR3 nucleotides read TGTGCCAGCAGTGAAGAGAAGTTTGGCTACACCTTC. It codes for CASSEEKFGYTF.

The chain carries TRBV18 and TRBJ2-1; no definite D call. Per the germline V gene, CDR1 is KGHSH and CDR2 is LQKENI. V was clipped by 2 bases and J by 4 bases, with 6 bases between them. The CDR3 spans 13 residues. The CDR3, as DNA: TGTGCCAGCTCACCAGCGCAGTACAATGAGCAGTTCTTC. It specifies CASSPAQYNEQFF.

This clonotype came up a few times. This chain links TRBV7-8 with TRBJ2-2; D possibly corresponds to TRBD2 (6 bases). This CDR3 spans 18 amino acids. The germline V gene encodes CDR1 SGHVS and CDR2 FQNEAQ. Between the trimmed V and J ends, which lost 4 bases and 4 bases, there was a span of 22 bases. As DNA, the CDR3 is TGTGCCAGCAGCTCCCACCGAGGGGCTAGCGATAGCACCGGGGAGCTGTTTTTT. Its translation is CASSSHRGASDSTGELFF. The full variable domain, completed using reference TRBV7-8 and TRBJ2-2, is GAGVSQSPRYKVAKRGQDVALRCDPISGHVSLFWYQQALGQGPEFLTYFQNEAQLDKSGLPSDRFFAERPEGSVSTLKIQRTQQEDSAVYLCASSSHRGASDSTGELFFGEGSRLTVL.

The chain combines TRBV15 with TRBJ1-4; unclear D gene. In germline, CDR1 is LNHNV, CDR2 YYDKDF (reference sequence). Trimming pared 3 bases from V and 8 bases from J, leaving 16 bases between. The CDR3 spans 15 residues. CDR3 nucleotides: TGTGCCACCAGCAGTGAGTTTTCGACCAGAGAAAAACTGTTTTTT. It encodes CATSSEFSTREKLFF. Full variable domain (remainder filled in from reference TRBV15 and TRBJ1-4): DAMVIQNPRYQVTQFGKPVTLSCSQTLNHNVMYWYQQKSSQAPKLLFHYYDKDFNNEADTPDNFQSRRPNTSFCFLDIRSPGLGDTAMYLCATSSEFSTREKLFFGSGTQLSVL.

This chain uses TRBV5-1 with TRBJ2-2; D not resolved. The CDR3 spans 15 residues. The germline V gene encodes CDR1 SGHRS and CDR2 YFSETQ. The V end was cut by 1 base, the J end by 1 base, with 8 bases between. The CDR3 region is CASSLQTQNTGELFF. CDR3 DNA sequence: TGCGCCAGCAGCTTGCAGACACAGAACACCGGGGAGCTGTTTTTT.

The table lists this clonotype with many counts. This chain uses TRBV5-1 with TRBJ1-6; the match to TRBD1 covers 7 bases. Germline V gene lookup returns CDR1 SGHRS and CDR2 YFSETQ. Trimming took 7 bases from V and 10 from J; bases not matched to a gene: 8. The CDR3 is 13 amino acids. CDR3 amino acids: CASGSTGPSPLHF. CDR3 nucleotides: TGCGCCAGCGGGTCGACAGGGCCGTCACCCCTCCACTTT.